These 13 T cell receptor beta chains share one sample of origin, sequenced in a study of shared T cell receptors in the human thymus (dated by TCRdb to about 2021). Receptor libraries were prepared by the immunoSEQ multiplex PCR assay. The table comes from immuneACCESS by way of TCRdb, which keeps in-frame sequences with V and J called. Part of the clones is missing from these tables; in studies checked, under half for an unresolved V gene and the rest for unknown reasons. Across this sample there are hundreds of thousands of clones, with approximately 89% seen only once. Roughly 0.0094% of the sample is held by the ten biggest clonotypes. This sample also appeared in a second study, on human thymus T cells.

Sample: thymocytes. The origin of the receptors is a boy under three years old with a congenital heart defect. Donor details come from another sample of the same person, matched by shared clones.

The gene calls are TRBV10-1 and TRBJ2-3; D might be TRBD2 (5 bases). CDR1 WNHNN and CDR2 SYGVQD come from the germline V gene (reference sequence). The CDR3 consists of 17 residues. V lost 4 bases to trimming and J lost 0 bases, with 17 bases between them. For the CDR3, the DNA is TGCGCCAGCAGTGTAAAGGGAGCCTCCCTAAGCACAGATACGCAGTATTTT. This sequence encodes CASSVKGASLSTDTQYF.

The chain employs TRBV28 and TRBJ1-4; 7 bases align to TRBD1. J was trimmed by 1 base and V by 10 bases; bases with no gene match: 3. The CDR3 is 13 amino acids. Germline V CDR1 and CDR2: MDHEN, SYDVKM. The DNA for the CDR3 is TGTGCCACCTGGGACAGAACTAATGAAAAACTGTTTTTT. Encoded protein: CATWDRTNEKLFF.

The genes are TRBV10-1 and TRBJ2-1; D call uncertain. With 0 bases removed from V and 4 bases from J, the gap between germline ends came to 19 bases. Germline values: CDR1 WNHNN, CDR2 SYGVQD (reference sequence). CDR3 length equals 18 residues. CDR3: CASSESSTPPPPYNEQFF. CDR3 DNA sequence: TGCGCCAGCAGTGAGTCTAGCACTCCCCCCCCTCCTTACAATGAGCAGTTCTTC.

This chain connects TRBV15 to TRBJ2-3, with 9 nucleotides matching TRBD1. The V gene's germline CDR1 is LNHNV and CDR2 YYDKDF (reference sequence). The ends lost 1 base at V and 3 bases at J; junction bases unmatched: 2. This CDR3 contains 15 residues. Here the CDR3 DNA reads TGTGCCACCAGCAGAGGGGACAGGGAAACAGATACGCAGTATTTT. Its translation: CATSRGDRETDTQYF.

The chain employs TRBV7-9 and TRBJ1-2; tentatively, D is TRBD1 (5 bases). V shed 5 bases and J shed 1 base, with 17 bases lying between them. The germline V gene encodes CDR1 SEHNR and CDR2 FQNEAQ (reference sequence). The CDR3 is 16 residues long. CDR3 in amino acids: CASSGRRGSRNYGYTF. The CDR3 nucleotides are TGTGCCAGCAGCGGACGGAGGGGATCCCGTAACTATGGCTACACCTTC.

This clone showed up just a few times. The chain links TRBV19 to TRBJ1-1; no clear D gene. Germline CDR1 is LNHDA and CDR2 is SQIVND (reference sequence). This CDR3 contains 14 residues. Trimming cost V 1 base and J 0 bases, with 6 bases left between them. The CDR3 loop reads CASSIGQMNTEAFF. The CDR3 nucleotides read TGTGCCAGTAGTATAGGGCAAATGAACACTGAAGCTTTCTTT.

This clone has a handful of counts. The V and J genes are TRBV18 and TRBJ2-1, with TRBD2 as a possible D gene (6 bases). V was pared by 3 bases and J by 4 bases, with 13 bases between. This CDR3 is built from 15 residues. The V gene's germline CDR1 is KGHSH and CDR2 LQKENI. This CDR3 is CASSPRAGRYNEQFF. In DNA form, the CDR3 reads TGTGCCAGCTCACCTCGCGCGGGGCGGTACAATGAGCAGTTCTTC.

About this clone: One end of the junction is discordant with germline, which a read error may explain. This chain uses TRBV7-2 with TRBJ2-3, with 10 bases that match TRBD2. The CDR3 sequence is 17 residues long. Germline CDR1 SGHTA, CDR2 FQGNSA. CDR3 loop: CASNLAGLAVSTDTQYF. The CDR3 nucleotides are TGTGCCAGCAACTTAGCAGGACTAGCGGTTAGCACAGATACGCAGTATTTT.

The genes are TRBV4-1 and TRBJ1-2, with 7 bases identical to TRBD1. This CDR3 is 17 amino acids long. Germline CDR1 and CDR2: MGHRA and YSYEKL. J gave up 2 bases and V 3 bases, and 12 bases lay outside the gene matches. The CDR3 nucleotides read TGCGCCAGCAGCCACACATGTCCCCTGGACAGGAACTATGGCTACACCTTC. It yields the protein CASSHTCPLDRNYGYTF.

As concerns this clone: Other DNA sequences in the sample encode the same CDR3. The chain employs TRBV28 and TRBJ2-7; D is undetermined. This CDR3 is built from 13 residues. CDR1 is MDHEN and CDR2 is SYDVKM in the germline V gene. Trimming removed 5 bases from V and 3 bases from J, with 11 bases in between. The CDR3 nucleotides are TGTGCCAGCAGTCTCGCGGTATTCTACGAGCAGTACTTC. This gives the protein CASSLAVFYEQYF.

The V gene is TRBV2, the J gene TRBJ1-5, with D perhaps TRBD1 (5 bases). Per the germline V gene, CDR1 is SNHLY and CDR2 is FYNNEI. Trimming took 3 bases from V and 0 from J, leaving 15 bases between them. This CDR3 contains 17 residues. Here the CDR3 DNA reads TGTGCCAGCAGTGAGGAATCGGGCAGGGCTAGCAATCAGCCCCAGCATTTT. It specifies CASSEESGRASNQPQHF. The complete variable domain, with remaining parts taken from reference TRBV2 and TRBJ1-5, reads EPEVTQTPSHQVTQMGQEVILRCVPISNHLYFYWYRQILGQKVEFLVSFYNNEISEKSEIFDDQFSVERPDGSNFTLKIRSTKLEDSAMYFCASSEESGRASNQPQHFGDGTRLSIL.

This rearrangement joins TRBV4-2 to TRBJ2-5, with 9 bases identical to TRBD1. The CDR3 extends over 15 amino acids. Germline V gene lookup returns CDR1 LGHNA and CDR2 YNFKEQ. V trimming: 4 bases; J trimming: 6 bases; junction bases outside the gene matches: 9. The CDR3 region is CASSPRDRERKTQYF. The CDR3 DNA sequence: TGTGCCAGCAGCCCCCGGGACAGGGAACGAAAGACCCAGTACTTC.

V usage is TRBV5-1 and J usage is TRBJ1-3; D is uncertain. Trimming took 1 base from V and 0 from J, leaving 11 bases between them. The CDR3 covers 16 residues. Germline V gene sequence: CDR1 SGHRS, CDR2 YFSETQ. CDR3 in DNA: TGCGCCAGCAGCTTGTGGTCAGTAAGCTCTGGAAACACCATATATTTT. Translated, it gives CASSLWSVSSGNTIYF.